This T cell receptor (gamma chain) was captured by sequencing in a study of γδ T cells in repeated Plasmodium falciparum infection. Study in general: Donors had four controlled P. falciparum NF54 infections over roughly 600 days.

Gammadelta T cells were flow-sorted from PBMC into Vgamma9/Vdelta2+ and Vdelta2-negative populations for bulk analysis. Study observations and caveats: Vgamma9/Vdelta2+ repertoires stayed stably polyclonal over time and infection. Repeated controlled infections reportedly drove waves of new clonotype selection in Vdelta2-negative, mostly Vdelta1+, gammadelta repertoires. Vdelta2-negative gammadelta repertoires appeared less diverse and less shared in Malian than Australian children.

Per germline, CDR1 GITISATS and CDR2 ISYDGTV (reference sequence). V trimming: 4 bases; J trimming: 9 bases; junction bases outside the gene matches: 8. The CDR3 runs to 13 residues. TCRdb redid clone calling on the multiplex PCR reads using CATT. Of 25,000 to 35,000 gamma-chain clones listed, under 1.5% were seen once; the top ten hold roughly a fifth. This clone turned up a few times. Its antigen is unknown. This DNA's translation differs at residue 8 from TCRdb's protein, which comes from a much larger clone; a read error is likely, and the protein shown is translated from the DNA. The clonotype comes from a pool of human donors (malaria-infected and uninfected, not separated). The V call is TRGV9, the J call TRGJP1. The J gene, absent from TCRdb, was called here by matching the DNA to germline. The source material was gamma-delta T cells from blood. CDR3 amino acids: CALWEEFSWFKIF. Here the CDR3 DNA reads TGTGCCTTGTGGGAAGAATTCAGTTGGTTCAAGATATTT.